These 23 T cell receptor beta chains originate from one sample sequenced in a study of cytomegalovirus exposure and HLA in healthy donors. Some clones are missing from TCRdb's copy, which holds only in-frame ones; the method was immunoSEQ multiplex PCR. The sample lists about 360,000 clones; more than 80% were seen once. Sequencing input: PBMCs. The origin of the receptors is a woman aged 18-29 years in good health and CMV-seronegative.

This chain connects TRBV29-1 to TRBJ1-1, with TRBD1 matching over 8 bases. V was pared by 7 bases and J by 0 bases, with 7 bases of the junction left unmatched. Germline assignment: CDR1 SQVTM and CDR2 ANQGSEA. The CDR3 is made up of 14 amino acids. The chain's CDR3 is CSARQGLLNTEAFF. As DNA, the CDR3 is TGCAGCGCTAGACAGGGGCTCTTGAACACTGAAGCTTTCTTT. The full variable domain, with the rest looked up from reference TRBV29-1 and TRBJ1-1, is SAVISQKPSRDICQRGTSLTIQCQVDSQVTMMFWYRQQPGQSLTLIATANQGSEATYESGFVIDKFPISRPNLTFSTLTVSNMSPEDSSIYLCSARQGLLNTEAFFGQGTRLTVV.

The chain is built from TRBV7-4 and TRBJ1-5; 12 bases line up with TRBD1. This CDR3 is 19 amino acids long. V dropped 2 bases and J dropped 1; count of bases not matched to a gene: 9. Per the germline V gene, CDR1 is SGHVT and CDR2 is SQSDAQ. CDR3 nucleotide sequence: TGTGCCAGCAGCTTACGCCGGGACAGGGGGCTTCTAAGCAATCAGCCCCAGCATTTT. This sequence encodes CASSLRRDRGLLSNQPQHF.

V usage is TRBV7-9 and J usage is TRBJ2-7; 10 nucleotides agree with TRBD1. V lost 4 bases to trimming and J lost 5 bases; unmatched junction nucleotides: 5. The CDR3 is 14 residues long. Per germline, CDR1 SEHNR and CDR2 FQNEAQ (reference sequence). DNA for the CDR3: TGTGCCAGCAGCTGGGGACAGGGGTCCCACGAGCAGTACTTC. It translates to CASSWGQGSHEQYF. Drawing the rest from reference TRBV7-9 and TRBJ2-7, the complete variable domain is DTGVSQNPRHKITKRGQNVTFRCDPISEHNRLYWYRQTLGQGPEFLTYFQNEAQLEKSRLLSDRFSAERPKGSFSTLEIQRTEQGDSAMYLCASSWGQGSHEQYFGPGTRLTVT.

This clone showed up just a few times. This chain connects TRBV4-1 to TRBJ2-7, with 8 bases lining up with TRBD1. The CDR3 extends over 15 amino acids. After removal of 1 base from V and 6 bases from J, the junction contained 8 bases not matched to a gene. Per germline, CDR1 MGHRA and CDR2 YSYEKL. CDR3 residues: CASSQVPTGAREQYF. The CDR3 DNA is TGCGCCAGCAGCCAAGTTCCGACAGGGGCCCGCGAGCAGTACTTC.

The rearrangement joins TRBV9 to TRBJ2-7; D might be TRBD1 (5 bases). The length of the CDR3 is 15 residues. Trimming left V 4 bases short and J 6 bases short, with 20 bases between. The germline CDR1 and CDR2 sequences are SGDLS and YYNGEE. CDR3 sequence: CASSPGWGGAFEQYF. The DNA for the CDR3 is TGTGCCAGCAGCCCCGGTTGGGGCGGTGCTTTCGAGCAGTACTTC.

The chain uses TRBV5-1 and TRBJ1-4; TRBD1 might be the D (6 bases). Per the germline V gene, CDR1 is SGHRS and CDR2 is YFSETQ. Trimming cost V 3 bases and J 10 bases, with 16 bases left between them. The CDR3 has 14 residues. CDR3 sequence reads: CASSSDPKGGKLFF. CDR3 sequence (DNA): TGCGCCAGCAGCTCGGACCCTAAAGGGGGAAAACTGTTTTTT.

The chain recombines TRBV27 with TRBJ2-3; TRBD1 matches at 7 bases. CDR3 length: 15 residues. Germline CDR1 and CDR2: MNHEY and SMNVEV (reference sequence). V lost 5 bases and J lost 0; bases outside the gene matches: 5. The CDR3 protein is CASSRRTGSTDTQYF. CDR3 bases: TGTGCCAGCAGTCGACGGACAGGCAGCACAGATACGCAGTATTTT.

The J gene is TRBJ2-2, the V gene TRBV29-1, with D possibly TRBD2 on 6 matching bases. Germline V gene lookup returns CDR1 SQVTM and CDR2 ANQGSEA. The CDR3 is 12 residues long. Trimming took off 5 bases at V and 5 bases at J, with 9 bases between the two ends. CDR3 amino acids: CSVLSGTGELFF. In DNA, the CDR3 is TGCAGCGTTCTTAGCGGAACCGGGGAGCTGTTTTTT.

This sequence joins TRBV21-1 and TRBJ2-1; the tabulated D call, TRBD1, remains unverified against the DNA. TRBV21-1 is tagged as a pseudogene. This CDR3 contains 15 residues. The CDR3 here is CASSLKQGGSSEQFF. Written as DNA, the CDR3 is TGTGCCAGCAGCCTGAAACAGGGCGGGTCTTCGGAGCAGTTCTTC.

The CDR3 coding sequence is TGTGCCAGCAGCTTAGGCCGGGACAGCTATGAAAAACTGTTTTTT. Its translation: CASSLGRDSYEKLFF. J is TRBJ1-4 and V is TRBV7-9, with TRBD1 identical over 7 bases. This CDR3 contains 15 residues. Trimming cost V 1 base and J 6 bases; bases outside gene matches: 5. Germline V gene sequence: CDR1 SEHNR, CDR2 FQNEAQ (reference sequence).

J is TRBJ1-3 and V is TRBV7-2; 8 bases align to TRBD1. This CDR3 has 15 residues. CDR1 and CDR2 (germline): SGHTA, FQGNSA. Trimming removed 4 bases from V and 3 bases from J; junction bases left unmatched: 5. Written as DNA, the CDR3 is TGTGCCAGCAGCTCGCAGGGGGCGATTGGAAACACCATATATTTT. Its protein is CASSSQGAIGNTIYF.

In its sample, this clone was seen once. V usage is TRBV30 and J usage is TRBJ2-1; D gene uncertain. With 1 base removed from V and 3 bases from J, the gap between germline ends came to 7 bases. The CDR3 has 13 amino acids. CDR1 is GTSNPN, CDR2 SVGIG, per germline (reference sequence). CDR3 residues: CAWSDHSYNEQFF. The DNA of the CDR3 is TGTGCCTGGAGTGATCACAGCTACAATGAGCAGTTCTTC.

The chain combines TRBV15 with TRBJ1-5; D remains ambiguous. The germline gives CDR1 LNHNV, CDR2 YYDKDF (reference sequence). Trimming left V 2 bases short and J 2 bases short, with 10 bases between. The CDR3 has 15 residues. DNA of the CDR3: TGTGCCACCAGCAGAAGCCCGGAGGGCAATCAGCCCCAGCATTTT. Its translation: CATSRSPEGNQPQHF.

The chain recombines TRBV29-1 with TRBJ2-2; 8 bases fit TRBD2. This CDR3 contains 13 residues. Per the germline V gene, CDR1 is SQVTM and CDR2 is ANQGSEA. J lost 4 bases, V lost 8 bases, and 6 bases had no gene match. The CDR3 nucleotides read TGCAGCACGGGAGGGCCTGGCACCGGGGAGCTGTTTTTT. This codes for CSTGGPGTGELFF.

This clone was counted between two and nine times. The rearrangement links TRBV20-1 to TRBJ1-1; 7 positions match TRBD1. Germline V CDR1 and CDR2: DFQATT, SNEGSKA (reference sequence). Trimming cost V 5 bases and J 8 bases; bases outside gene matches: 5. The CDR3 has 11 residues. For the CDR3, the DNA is TGCAGTGCTCTTGGACAGGAAGAAGCTTTCTTT. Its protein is CSALGQEEAFF.

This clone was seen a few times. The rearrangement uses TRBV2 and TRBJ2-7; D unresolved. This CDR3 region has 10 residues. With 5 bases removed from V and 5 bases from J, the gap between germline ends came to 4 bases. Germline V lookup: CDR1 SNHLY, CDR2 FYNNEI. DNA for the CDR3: TGTGCCAGCAGTCAGGACGAGCAGTACTTC. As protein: CASSQDEQYF.

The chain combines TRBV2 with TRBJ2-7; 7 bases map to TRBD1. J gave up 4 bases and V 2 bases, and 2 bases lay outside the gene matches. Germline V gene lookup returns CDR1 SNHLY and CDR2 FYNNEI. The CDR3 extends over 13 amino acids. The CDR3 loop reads CASSEYRGYEQYF. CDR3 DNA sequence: TGTGCCAGCAGTGAATACAGGGGTTACGAGCAGTACTTC.

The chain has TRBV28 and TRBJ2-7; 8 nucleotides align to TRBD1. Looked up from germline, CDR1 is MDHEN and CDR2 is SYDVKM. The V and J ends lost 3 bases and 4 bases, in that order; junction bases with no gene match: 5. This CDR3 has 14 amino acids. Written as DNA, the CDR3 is TGTGCCAGCAGTTTTTCAGGGGGCGTTTACGAGCAGTACTTC. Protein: CASSFSGGVYEQYF. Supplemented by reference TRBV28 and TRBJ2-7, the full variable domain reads DVKVTQSSRYLVKRTGEKVFLECVQDMDHENMFWYRQDPGLGLRLIYFSYDVKMKEKGDIPEGYSVSREKKERFSLILESASTNQTSMYLCASSFSGGVYEQYFGPGTRLTVT.

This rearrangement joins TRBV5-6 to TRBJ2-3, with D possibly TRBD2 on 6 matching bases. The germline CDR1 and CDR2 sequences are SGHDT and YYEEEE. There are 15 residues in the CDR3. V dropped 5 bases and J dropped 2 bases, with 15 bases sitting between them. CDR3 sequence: CASSLLGGVTDTQYF. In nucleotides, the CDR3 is TGTGCCAGCAGTTTACTAGGAGGGGTCACAGATACGCAGTATTTT.

The CDR3 region is CATSRVAGIYEQYF. The CDR3, as DNA: TGTGCCACCAGCAGAGTTGCGGGCATCTACGAGCAGTACTTC. The chain employs TRBV15 and TRBJ2-7; perhaps TRBD2 as D (5 bases). Germline V CDR1 and CDR2: LNHNV, YYDKDF (reference sequence). There are 14 residues in the CDR3. The V gene lost 1 base and the J gene lost 3 bases, with 10 bases spanning the gap.

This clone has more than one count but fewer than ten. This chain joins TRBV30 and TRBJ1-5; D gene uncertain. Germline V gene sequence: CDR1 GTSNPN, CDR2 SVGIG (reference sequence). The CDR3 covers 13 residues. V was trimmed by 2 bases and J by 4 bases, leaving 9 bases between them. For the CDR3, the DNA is TGTGCCTGGAGTCCCGCGGGGAATCAGCCCCAGCATTTT. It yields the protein CAWSPAGNQPQHF.

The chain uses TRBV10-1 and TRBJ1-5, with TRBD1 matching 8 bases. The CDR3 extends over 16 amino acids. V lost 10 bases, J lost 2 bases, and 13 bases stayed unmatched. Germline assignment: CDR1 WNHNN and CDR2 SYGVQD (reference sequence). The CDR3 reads CATDRGFEFGNQPQHF. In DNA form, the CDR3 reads TGCGCCACTGACAGGGGTTTCGAGTTTGGCAATCAGCCCCAGCATTTT.

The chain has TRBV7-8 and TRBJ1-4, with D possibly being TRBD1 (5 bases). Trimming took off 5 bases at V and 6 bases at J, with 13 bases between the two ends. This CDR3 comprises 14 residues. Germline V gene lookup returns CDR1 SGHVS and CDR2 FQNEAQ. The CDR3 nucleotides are TGTGCCAGCAGCCGCGCTCCGGGGGATGAAAAACTGTTTTTT. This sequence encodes CASSRAPGDEKLFF.